Sequencing of this T cell receptor beta chain was carried out in a study of blood T cell repertoires in COVID-19. Germline CDR1 SGHRS, CDR2 YFSETQ. The length of the CDR3 is 13 residues. V was shortened by 7 bases and J by 1 base, with 11 bases between the two germline ends. Original handling: Estimation of nucleated cell counts was performed using reference gene primer amplification. The protocol was immunoSEQ multiplex PCR, while the TCRdb copy is restricted to in-frame clones and leaves out a portion. The D gene and trimming were derived from the DNA, and the V and J assignments and clone size from that table. The repertoire holds 150,000 to 200,000 clones, with about four fifths as singletons. Seattle cases were enrolled at active infection and followed longitudinally.

This clonotype was sampled from a woman between 65 and 79 years old with COVID-19, enrolled during active disease. The chain couples TRBV5-1 to TRBJ1-1, with a possible D match to TRBD1 (6 bases). Sample: peripheral blood. In nucleotides, the CDR3 is TGCGCCAGCTCCGGACAGCCGAACACTGAAGCTTTCTTT. Translation gives CASSGQPNTEAFF.